This T cell receptor beta chain was documented in a study of a mutant IDH1 vaccine in newly diagnosed glioma (TCRdb year 2021). Turning to the overall study: Of the approximately 30 treated patients, approximately 60% were male and about 40% were female, and the mean age was 40.4 years. Longitudinal TCRB deep sequencing was done for 25 treated patients, wherever samples were available for exploratory analyses. Before enrollment, most patients had been given radiochemotherapy with temozolomide as standard therapy, while the rest had received either radiotherapy alone or temozolomide alone. Peripheral blood samples were drawn at six visits, namely V03 (baseline), V05, V07, V10, V12 and V13. The full study reports these points: PBMC samples for TCRB deep sequencing were selected based on availability. Pseudoprogression seemed to be unrelated to changes in the top peripheral T cell clonotypes found by TCRB sequencing. Immune responses induced by the vaccine were seen in around 93% of patients across multiple MHC alleles. It was noted by the authors that analyses of patient blood samples could not be reproduced owing to sample limitations.

To prepare the library, the immunoSEQ multiplex PCR assay was applied. The hsTCRB Kit was used according to the manufacturer's protocol to amplify rearranged TCR beta chain sequences. An Illumina MiSeq was used to sequence the TCRB libraries. Regarding the original processing steps: The proprietary platform of the kit vendor was used for demultiplexing, trimming and gene mapping. TCRdb's version of the immuneACCESS table is confined to in-frame rearrangements and falls short of the full clone set. An unresolved V gene accounts for under half of the shortfall where checked; the remainder is of unknown origin. V, J and clone size are taken as reported in that table, and D and trimming were inferred from the DNA itself. The sample data list some 67,000 clones, and about 86% of these were observed just once. Of the sample, roughly 4.4% is held by the ten largest clones. As for this clone: Its antigen has not been determined. No clone much larger than this one lies a single base away; base qualities are absent.

The CDR3 measures 18 amino acids from cysteine to phenylalanine. Here the CDR3 DNA is all that survives: 54 bases in frame from base 1. CDR1 and CDR2 are drawn from the germline V gene: MGHRA, YSYEKL. The junction shows trimming of 0 bases on V and 5 bases on J, and the gene matches do not reach 12 bases of it. Reading the label with the study, this specimen's time point is: baseline, week 1 (first vaccination visit). What the treatment or condition label conveys for this sample: pre-vaccination baseline after standard-of-care therapy. All donors had newly diagnosed IDH1-mutant astrocytomas of WHO grade 3 or 4 that showed loss of nuclear ATRX. The samples were drawn from NOA16, a multicentre, single-arm, open-label phase I trial in Germany that tested a mutant IDH1 peptide vaccine in humans for the first time. For immunogenicity testing, the blood drawn at visit V03 was used as the baseline sample. Genomic DNA for TCRB sequencing was extracted from EDTA blood using the DNeasy Blood and Tissue Kit.

The chain uses TRBV4-1 and TRBJ2-5; 10 bases in the junction line up with TRBD2. Sequencing used peripheral blood mononuclear cells (PBMCs), obtained from a glioma patient treated with radiotherapy, temozolomide or both. This clonotype originated in a woman in her late teens or twenties with glioma. Some clones in this sample may be carry-over from other donors' samples. The sequenced DNA: TGCGCCAGCAGCCAAGATGGTTTAGCGGGGGGTGTGGGGGAGACCCAGTACTTC. Translated, it reads CASSQDGLAGGVGETQYF.